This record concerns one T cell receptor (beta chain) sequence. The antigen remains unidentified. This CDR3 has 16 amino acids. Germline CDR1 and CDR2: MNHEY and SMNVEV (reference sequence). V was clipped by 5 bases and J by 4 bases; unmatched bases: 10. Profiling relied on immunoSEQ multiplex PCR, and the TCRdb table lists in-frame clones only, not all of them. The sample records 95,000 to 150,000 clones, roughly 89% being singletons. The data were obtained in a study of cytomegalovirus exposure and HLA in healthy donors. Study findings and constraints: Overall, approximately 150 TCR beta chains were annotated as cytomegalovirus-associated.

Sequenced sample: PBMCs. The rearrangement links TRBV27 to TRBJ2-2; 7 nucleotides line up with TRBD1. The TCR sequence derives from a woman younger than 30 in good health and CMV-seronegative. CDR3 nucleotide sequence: TGTGCCAGCAGTGACAGGGAGTCTTATACCACCGGGGAGCTGTTTTTT. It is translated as CASSDRESYTTGELFF.